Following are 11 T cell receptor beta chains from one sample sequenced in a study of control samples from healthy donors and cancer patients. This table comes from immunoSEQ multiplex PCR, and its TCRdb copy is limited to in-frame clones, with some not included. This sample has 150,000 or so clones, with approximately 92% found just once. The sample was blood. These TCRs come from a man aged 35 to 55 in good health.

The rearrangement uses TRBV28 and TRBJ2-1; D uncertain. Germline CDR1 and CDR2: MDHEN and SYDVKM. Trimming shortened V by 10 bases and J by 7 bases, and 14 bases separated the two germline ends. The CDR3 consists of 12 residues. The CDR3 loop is CATLTQTNEQFF. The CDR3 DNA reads TGTGCCACCCTGACACAGACTAATGAGCAGTTCTTC.

The CDR3 loop reads CASSRDFEETQYF. The CDR3 DNA follows: TGTGCCAGCAGCCGGGACTTCGAAGAGACCCAGTACTTC. This chain connects TRBV7-9 to TRBJ2-5; TRBD2 might be the D (6 bases). This CDR3 spans 13 amino acids. V was cut by 5 bases and J by 3 bases, with 10 bases left in between. CDR1 is SEHNR, CDR2 FQNEAQ, per germline (reference sequence). Variable domain in full (rest from reference TRBV7-9 and TRBJ2-5): DTGVSQNPRHKITKRGQNVTFRCDPISEHNRLYWYRQTLGQGPEFLTYFQNEAQLEKSRLLSDRFSAERPKGSFSTLEIQRTEQGDSAMYLCASSRDFEETQYFGPGTRLLVL.

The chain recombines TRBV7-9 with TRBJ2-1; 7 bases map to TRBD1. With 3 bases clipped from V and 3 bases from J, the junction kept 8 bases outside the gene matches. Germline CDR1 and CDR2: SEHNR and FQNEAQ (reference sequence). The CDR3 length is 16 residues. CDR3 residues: CASSFPGTADYNEQFF. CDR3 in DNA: TGTGCCAGCAGCTTTCCCGGGACAGCTGACTACAATGAGCAGTTCTTC.

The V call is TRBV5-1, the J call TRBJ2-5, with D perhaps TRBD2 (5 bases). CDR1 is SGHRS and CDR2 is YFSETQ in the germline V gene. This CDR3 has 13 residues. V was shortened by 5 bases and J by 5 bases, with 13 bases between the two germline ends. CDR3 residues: CASSTFGGETQYF. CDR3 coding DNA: TGCGCCAGCAGTACTTTTGGAGGCGAGACCCAGTACTTC. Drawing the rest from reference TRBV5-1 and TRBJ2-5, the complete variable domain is KAGVTQTPRYLIKTRGQQVTLSCSPISGHRSVSWYQQTPGQGLQFLFEYFSETQRNKGNFPGRFSGRQFSNSRSEMNVSTLELGDSALYLCASSTFGGETQYFGPGTRLLVL.

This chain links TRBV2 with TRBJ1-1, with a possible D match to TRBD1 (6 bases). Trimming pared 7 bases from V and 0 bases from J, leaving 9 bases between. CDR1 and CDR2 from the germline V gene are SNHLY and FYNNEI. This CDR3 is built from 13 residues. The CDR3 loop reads CASNREMNTEAFF. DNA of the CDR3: TGTGCCAGCAACAGGGAAATGAACACTGAAGCTTTCTTT.

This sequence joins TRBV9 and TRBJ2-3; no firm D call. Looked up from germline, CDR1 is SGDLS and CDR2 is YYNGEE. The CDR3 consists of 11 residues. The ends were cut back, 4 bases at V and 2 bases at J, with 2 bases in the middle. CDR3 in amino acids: CASSSTDTQYF. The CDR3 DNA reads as TGTGCCAGCAGCTCCACAGATACGCAGTATTTT.

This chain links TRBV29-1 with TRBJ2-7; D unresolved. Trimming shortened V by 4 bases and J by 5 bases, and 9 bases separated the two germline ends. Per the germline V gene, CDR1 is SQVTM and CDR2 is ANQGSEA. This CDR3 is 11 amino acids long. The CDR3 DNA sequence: TGCAGCGTTGGGGGTTTCGACGAGCAGTACTTC. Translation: CSVGGFDEQYF.

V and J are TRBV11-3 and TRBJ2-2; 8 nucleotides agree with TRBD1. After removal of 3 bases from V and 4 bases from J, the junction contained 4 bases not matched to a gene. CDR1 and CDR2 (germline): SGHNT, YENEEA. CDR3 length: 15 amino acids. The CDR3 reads CASSLTGVGTGELFF. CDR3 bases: TGTGCCAGCAGCTTGACAGGGGTTGGCACCGGGGAGCTGTTTTTT. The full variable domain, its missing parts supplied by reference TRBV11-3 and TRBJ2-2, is EAGVVQSPRYKIIEKKQPVAFWCNPISGHNTLYWYLQNLGQGPELLIRYENEEAVDDSQLPKDRFSAERLKGVDSTLKIQPAELGDSAVYLCASSLTGVGTGELFFGEGSRLTVL.

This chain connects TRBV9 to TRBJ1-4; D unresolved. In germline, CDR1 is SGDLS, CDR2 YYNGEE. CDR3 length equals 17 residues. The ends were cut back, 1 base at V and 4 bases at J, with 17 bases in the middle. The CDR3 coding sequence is TGTGCCAGCAGCGTATGGGGAAGGAAAGGACTTAATGAAAAACTGTTTTTT. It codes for CASSVWGRKGLNEKLFF.

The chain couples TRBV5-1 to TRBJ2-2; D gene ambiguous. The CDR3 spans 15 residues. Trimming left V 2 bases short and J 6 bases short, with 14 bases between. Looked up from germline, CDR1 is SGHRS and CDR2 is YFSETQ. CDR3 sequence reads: CASSFESPPAGELFF. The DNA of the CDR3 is TGCGCCAGCAGCTTCGAATCTCCACCGGCCGGGGAGCTGTTTTTT. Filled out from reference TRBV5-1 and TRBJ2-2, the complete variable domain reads KAGVTQTPRYLIKTRGQQVTLSCSPISGHRSVSWYQQTPGQGLQFLFEYFSETQRNKGNFPGRFSGRQFSNSRSEMNVSTLELGDSALYLCASSFESPPAGELFFGEGSRLTVL.

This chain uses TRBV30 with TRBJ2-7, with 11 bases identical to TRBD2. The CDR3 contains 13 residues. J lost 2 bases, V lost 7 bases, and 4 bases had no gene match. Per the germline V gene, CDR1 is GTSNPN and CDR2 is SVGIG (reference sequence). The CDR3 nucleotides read TGTGCCTTAAGACTAGCGGGAACCTACGAGCAGTACTTC. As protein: CALRLAGTYEQYF.